Each of the 29 T cell receptor beta chains below was sequenced from the same sample in a study of shared clonotypes between healthy human individuals. Assay used: immunoSEQ multiplex PCR; TCRdb lists only in-frame clones, some missing. Here the sample spans about 2 million clones, roughly 94% being singletons. The sample was naive CD4+ T cells sorted from blood. Subset denoted: CD45RA+ positively selected. These receptors all come from a man aged 18 to 29 in good health.

The rearrangement joins TRBV28 to TRBJ1-5, with D tentatively TRBD1 (6 bases). This CDR3 is 14 amino acids long. The V gene lost 5 bases and the J gene lost 6 bases, with 14 bases spanning the gap. In germline, CDR1 is MDHEN, CDR2 SYDVKM. CDR3 protein: CASSQGRSSQPQHF. For the CDR3, the DNA is TGTGCCAGCAGTCAGGGGAGATCTAGTCAGCCCCAGCATTTT.

V gene TRBV5-1 combines with J gene TRBJ2-2; TRBD2 matches at 14 bases. The trim removed 4 bases at V and 10 bases at J, leaving 21 bases unmatched. The CDR3 is 20 residues long. Germline CDR1 SGHRS, CDR2 YFSETQ. The CDR3 DNA reads as TGCGCCAGCAGCGATCTGACTAGCGGGGGGGCCGGGTCACGCGAAAAGGAGCTGTTTTTT. Translating gives CASSDLTSGGAGSREKELFF.

The chain has TRBV18 and TRBJ2-5; D remains unclear. With 3 bases removed from V and 5 bases from J, the gap between germline ends came to 10 bases. This CDR3 spans 13 amino acids. CDR1 is KGHSH, CDR2 LQKENI, per germline. The CDR3 DNA is TGTGCCAGCTCACCCCAGCGACGGGAGACCCAGTACTTC. Its protein product is CASSPQRRETQYF.

This chain links TRBV5-1 with TRBJ2-5, with 7 bases identical to TRBD1. With 4 bases clipped from V and 5 bases from J, the junction kept 11 bases outside the gene matches. The CDR3 runs to 15 residues. In germline, CDR1 is SGHRS, CDR2 YFSETQ. CDR3 nucleotide sequence: TGCGCCAGCAGCAGAGAGGGGGCGTGGGGTGAGACCCAGTACTTC. It yields the protein CASSREGAWGETQYF.

The V gene is TRBV10-3, the J gene TRBJ2-3; D remains ambiguous. The CDR3 totals 12 residues. CDR1 is ENHRY, CDR2 SYGVKD, per germline. The V end lost 6 bases, the J end lost 0 bases, and 4 bases lay between the germline ends. The DNA for the CDR3 is TGTGCCATCAGCTATAGCACAGATACGCAGTATTTT. It yields the protein CAISYSTDTQYF.

The table lists this clone with a count of one. The chain is built from TRBV30 and TRBJ2-7; D not resolved. The CDR3 is 12 residues long. V was cut by 2 bases and J by 5 bases, with 10 bases left in between. The germline V gene encodes CDR1 GTSNPN and CDR2 SVGIG (reference sequence). Written as DNA, the CDR3 is TGTGCCTGGAGTTTCGGCCTCGACGAGCAGTACTTC. Residues: CAWSFGLDEQYF.

The V and J genes are TRBV4-1 and TRBJ2-7, with 7 positions matching TRBD1. Unmatched junction bases numbered 11, after V lost 4 bases and J lost 2 bases. This CDR3 contains 16 residues. Germline V gene data show CDR1 as MGHRA and CDR2 as YSYEKL. The CDR3 loop is CASSLSGTVIPYEQYF. CDR3 DNA sequence: TGCGCCAGCAGCCTCTCGGGGACAGTGATCCCCTACGAGCAGTACTTC.

The chain employs TRBV18 and TRBJ1-1; tentative D call: TRBD1 (6 bases). This CDR3 spans 16 amino acids. The V end was cut by 0 bases, the J end by 1 base, with 12 bases between. The V gene's germline CDR1 is KGHSH and CDR2 LQKENI. The CDR3 loop is CASSPPNRETNTEAFF. The CDR3 nucleotides read TGTGCCAGCTCACCACCAAACAGGGAAACGAACACTGAAGCTTTCTTT.

The chain employs TRBV5-1 and TRBJ1-2; D remains ambiguous. Looked up from germline, CDR1 is SGHRS and CDR2 is YFSETQ. The CDR3 contains 14 residues. Trimming stripped 4 bases from V and 6 bases from J, with 16 bases between. The CDR3 is CASSRSGEGNGYTF. DNA of the CDR3: TGCGCCAGCAGCCGATCCGGGGAAGGAAATGGCTACACCTTC.

V and J are TRBV11-1 and TRBJ2-7; no definite D call. The CDR3 totals 11 residues. Germline V gene lookup returns CDR1 SGHAT and CDR2 FQDESV (reference sequence). With 4 bases removed from V and 6 bases from J, the gap between germline ends came to 7 bases. CDR3 in amino acids: CASSSPAEQYF. The CDR3 DNA follows: TGTGCCAGCAGCTCCCCCGCCGAGCAGTACTTC.

The chain links TRBV20-1 to TRBJ2-5; no reliable D call. Germline CDR1 is DFQATT and CDR2 is SNEGSKA (reference sequence). This CDR3 comprises 11 residues. Trimming removed 5 bases from V and 10 bases from J, with 14 bases in between. CDR3 sequence reads: CSAEERVGQYF. The CDR3 region has the DNA TGCAGTGCTGAGGAACGGGTTGGCCAGTACTTC.

The J gene is TRBJ2-1, the V gene TRBV29-1, with D perhaps given as TRBD1 or TRBD2 (6 bases each). Deletions cut 6 bases from V and 7 bases from J, with 13 bases between. The CDR3 runs 12 residues. From germline, CDR1 is SQVTM and CDR2 ANQGSEA. CDR3 nucleotide sequence: TGCAGCGTCGTTAGGGGGGTGAATGAGCAGTTCTTC. Translating gives CSVVRGVNEQFF.

The rearrangement joins TRBV5-1 to TRBJ2-1; 8 bases match TRBD2. There are 15 residues in the CDR3. V dropped 4 bases and J dropped 4; count of bases not matched to a gene: 7. The germline CDR1 and CDR2 sequences are SGHRS and YFSETQ. The CDR3 nucleotides are TGCGCCAGCAGCGAGGGTAGCGGGGAATACAATGAGCAGTTCTTC. The encoded protein is CASSEGSGEYNEQFF. Using reference TRBV5-1 and TRBJ2-1 for the parts outside the CDR3, the full variable domain is KAGVTQTPRYLIKTRGQQVTLSCSPISGHRSVSWYQQTPGQGLQFLFEYFSETQRNKGNFPGRFSGRQFSNSRSEMNVSTLELGDSALYLCASSEGSGEYNEQFFGPGTRLTVL.

The rearrangement links TRBV5-4 to TRBJ2-7; D perhaps matches TRBD1 (5 bases). V was cut by 0 bases and J by 2 bases, with 12 bases left in between. The CDR3 is made up of 15 amino acids. The germline gives CDR1 SGHNT, CDR2 YYREEE (reference sequence). CDR3 residues: CASSLELGQTYEQYF. In DNA, the CDR3 is TGTGCCAGCAGCTTGGAATTGGGGCAGACCTACGAGCAGTACTTC.

The chain is built from TRBV7-2 and TRBJ2-5; D is uncertain. Looked up from germline, CDR1 is SGHTA and CDR2 is FQGNSA. V lost 4 bases and J lost 5, with 23 bases in between. This CDR3 comprises 17 residues. The CDR3 bases are TGTGCCAGCAGCTCCCAGACTCACTCCCTCATTTGGGAGACCCAGTACTTC. Translated: CASSSQTHSLIWETQYF.

The chain combines TRBV6-5 with TRBJ1-2; 7 bases align to TRBD1. The CDR3 loop spans 15 amino acids. The V and J ends lost 2 bases and 4 bases, in that order; junction bases with no gene match: 7. Germline lookup yields CDR1 MNHEY and CDR2 SVGAGI. CDR3 nucleotide sequence: TGTGCCAGCAGTTACCGGGCCACAGGGGCCTATGGCTACACCTTC. Encoded protein: CASSYRATGAYGYTF.

The chain carries TRBV9 and TRBJ2-7, with 7 positions matching TRBD1. The germline CDR1 and CDR2 sequences are SGDLS and YYNGEE. This CDR3 comprises 13 residues. J gave up 3 bases and V 4 bases, and 4 bases lay outside the gene matches. The CDR3 DNA follows: TGTGCCAGCAGCCAGGGGGTTGACTACGAGCAGTACTTC. Translated, it gives CASSQGVDYEQYF.

The chain employs TRBV4-1 and TRBJ1-1, with a possible D match to TRBD1 (5 bases). Deletions cut 7 bases from V and 7 bases from J, with 25 bases between. Germline CDR1 reads MGHRA; CDR2 reads YSYEKL. This CDR3 spans 16 amino acids. In DNA form, the CDR3 reads TGCGCCAGCACCACCTCGCCCTCCGGGACGGCGAATGAAGCTTTCTTT. Its protein product is CASTTSPSGTANEAFF.

The chain couples TRBV28 to TRBJ1-4; 7 bases are a match to TRBD1. This CDR3 spans 15 amino acids. J was trimmed by 7 bases and V by 6 bases; bases with no gene match: 11. Germline CDR1 MDHEN, CDR2 SYDVKM. The CDR3 protein is CASSGTTGRGEKLFF. CDR3 DNA: TGTGCCAGCAGCGGGACGACAGGGAGAGGTGAAAAACTGTTTTTT.

The V call is TRBV6-1, the J call TRBJ1-5; TRBD1 might be the D (5 bases). CDR1 and CDR2 from the germline V gene are MNHNS and SASEGT. This CDR3 spans 13 amino acids. V was trimmed by 9 bases and J by 6 bases, leaving 15 bases between them. The CDR3 nucleotides read TGTGCCAGTACAGACTATAGGGGTCAGCCCCAGCATTTT. This sequence encodes CASTDYRGQPQHF.

The J gene is TRBJ1-1, the V gene TRBV9; 7 nucleotides align to TRBD1. Looked up from germline, CDR1 is SGDLS and CDR2 is YYNGEE. The CDR3 is 16 residues long. Trimming removed 6 bases from V and 6 bases from J; junction bases left unmatched: 17. CDR3 DNA sequence: TGTGCCAGCACCGTCGGACAGGATCAACTCCATGCTGAAGCTTTCTTT. Translation gives CASTVGQDQLHAEAFF.

The chain has TRBV28 and TRBJ2-4, with 11 bases fitting TRBD2. In germline, CDR1 is MDHEN, CDR2 SYDVKM. The CDR3 runs to 17 residues. Losses at the gene ends were 0 bases for V and 2 bases for J; bases not matched to a gene: 3. CDR3 sequence: CASSLWTSGESKNIQYF. CDR3 bases: TGTGCCAGCAGTTTATGGACTAGCGGGGAGTCCAAAAACATTCAGTACTTC.

Comments on this clone: Other DNA sequences within the sample encode an identical CDR3. The V and J genes are TRBV5-1 and TRBJ1-1, with D perhaps matching TRBD1 (5 bases). Germline-derived CDR1 and CDR2 are SGHRS and YFSETQ. With 0 bases removed from V and 0 bases from J, the gap between germline ends came to 9 bases. The CDR3 covers 15 residues. CDR3 loop: CASSLDSGMNTEAFF. CDR3 coding DNA: TGCGCCAGCAGCTTGGATTCAGGGATGAACACTGAAGCTTTCTTT.

The J gene is TRBJ1-4, the V gene TRBV2; D is unclear. Germline values: CDR1 SNHLY, CDR2 FYNNEI. Trimming removed 8 bases at V and 8 bases at J, with 21 bases between. This CDR3 has 15 residues. For the CDR3, the DNA is TGTGCCAGCCGTTGGTCGGAGTCACCGGTGGAAAAACTGTTTTTT. Its translation: CASRWSESPVEKLFF.

This clone was found once. V and J are TRBV7-2 and TRBJ1-3; possible D gene TRBD1, 6 bases. The CDR3 is 15 residues long. The V end was cut by 5 bases, the J end by 0 bases, with 11 bases between. CDR1 and CDR2 (germline): SGHTA, FQGNSA. The chain's CDR3 is CASSEQGSSGNTIYF. In DNA, the CDR3 is TGTGCCAGCAGCGAACAGGGATCCTCTGGAAACACCATATATTTT.

The genes are TRBV5-1 and TRBJ2-1, with 7 bases matching TRBD2. This CDR3 comprises 21 residues. Germline CDR1 is SGHRS and CDR2 is YFSETQ. Germline trimming cut 0 bases from V and 4 bases from J; bases unmatched to any gene: 22. The CDR3 reads CASSLASLAEYRSPEYNEQFF. CDR3 coding DNA: TGCGCCAGCAGCTTGGCCTCCCTAGCGGAATATCGATCCCCCGAATACAATGAGCAGTTCTTC.

With regard to this clone: This sample also contains other DNA sequences that code for the same CDR3. The chain carries TRBV30 and TRBJ1-1; D is unresolved. V shed 1 base and J shed 1 base, with 7 bases lying between them. The length of the CDR3 is 13 residues. Germline-derived CDR1 and CDR2 are GTSNPN and SVGIG (reference sequence). The CDR3 nucleotides are TGTGCCTGGAGTGAGGGAGGGAACACTGAAGCTTTCTTT. This codes for CAWSEGGNTEAFF.

This rearrangement joins TRBV6-5 to TRBJ2-2; unclear D gene. The CDR3 extends over 14 amino acids. CDR1 and CDR2 from the germline V gene are MNHEY and SVGAGI. V lost 4 bases and J lost 8, with 14 bases in between. CDR3 in amino acids: CASSWQAKTGELFF. The CDR3 DNA reads as TGTGCCAGCAGTTGGCAGGCAAAAACGGGGGAGCTGTTTTTT.

V usage is TRBV14 and J usage is TRBJ2-1; D is tentatively TRBD1 or TRBD2 (5 bases each). The CDR3 length is 16 residues. The V and J ends lost 4 bases and 6 bases respectively, with 19 bases between them. Germline CDR1 and CDR2: SGHDN and FVKESK. The CDR3: CASSLNRGQGVNEQFF. In DNA, the CDR3 is TGTGCCAGCAGCCTTAATAGGGGCCAGGGAGTCAATGAGCAGTTCTTC. Supplemented by reference TRBV14 and TRBJ2-1, the full variable domain reads EAGVTQFPSHSVIEKGQTVTLRCDPISGHDNLYWYRRVMGKEIKFLLHFVKESKQDESGMPNNRFLAERTGGTYSTLKVQPAELEDSGVYFCASSLNRGQGVNEQFFGPGTRLTVL.